The entry that follows covers one TCR beta chain sequence. Its antigen is not identified. The trim removed 6 bases at V and 3 bases at J, leaving 1 base unmatched. This CDR3 is built from 12 residues. The germline gives CDR1 MNHNY, CDR2 SVGAGI (reference sequence). This sample is drawn from a study of beta chain features in type 1 diabetes. Study findings and constraints: Shortening of TCRB CDR3s, moderate but significant, appeared in all four CD4+ subsets of Type 1 diabetes patients. Any HLA-type effect on TCRB rearrangement remained unresolved here.

Expressed TCRB transcripts were sequenced because the isolated RNA had all been reverse transcribed beforehand. Roughly 3.6 million reads per sample on average were obtained from naive, central memory and regulatory T cell samples. The assay was immunoSEQ multiplex PCR, and TCRdb's table has in-frame clones only and misses some. The data hold about 700,000 clones, with around an eighth observed a single time. The receptor's source is a man between 18 and 35 years old with type 1 diabetes. What was sequenced was naive CD4+ T cells from blood. The V and J genes are TRBV6-6 and TRBJ2-5; TRBD1 matches 7 bases. The CDR3 loop is CASRGGEETQYF. DNA for the CDR3: TGTGCCAGCAGAGGGGGCGAAGAGACCCAGTACTTC.